This T cell receptor (beta chain) was captured in a study of CD8+CD57+ T cells in acquired aplastic anemia. Study information: On average, sorted CD4+ and CD8+ cells gave 3.2 ug of DNA. General study findings and limits: Patients and controls shared roughly 30 CD8+ CDR3 sequences, which appeared highly expressed in patients and within their immunodominant clones.

Selection for sequencing was limited to patients who had shown CD8+CD57+ cell expansion by flow cytometry. The enrolled patients all had severe acquired aplastic anemia. The study sampled blood from patients who had received no therapy. The trim removed 0 bases at V and 5 bases at J, leaving 6 bases unmatched. Per germline, CDR1 SGHTS and CDR2 YDEGEE. The length of the CDR3 is 15 residues. The template used for profiling TCR beta VDJ and CDR3 was genomic DNA. Each CDR3 protein is one row after TCRdb ran MiXCR on the reads. This sample has a few hundred thousand distinct CDR3 sequences, with roughly 50% found just once. This clonotype was seen many times. Its antigen is not identified.

The V and J genes are TRBV5-8 and TRBJ2-7; 9 bases map to TRBD1. Sequencing was performed on sorted CD4+, CD8+, or CD8+CD57+ T cells (not recorded which) from PBMCs. This receptor was obtained from a human donor with aplastic anemia. The CDR3 DNA reads as TGTGCCAGCAGCTTGGGGGTCCGGACAGGGGACGAGCAGTACTTC. Translation: CASSLGVRTGDEQYF.